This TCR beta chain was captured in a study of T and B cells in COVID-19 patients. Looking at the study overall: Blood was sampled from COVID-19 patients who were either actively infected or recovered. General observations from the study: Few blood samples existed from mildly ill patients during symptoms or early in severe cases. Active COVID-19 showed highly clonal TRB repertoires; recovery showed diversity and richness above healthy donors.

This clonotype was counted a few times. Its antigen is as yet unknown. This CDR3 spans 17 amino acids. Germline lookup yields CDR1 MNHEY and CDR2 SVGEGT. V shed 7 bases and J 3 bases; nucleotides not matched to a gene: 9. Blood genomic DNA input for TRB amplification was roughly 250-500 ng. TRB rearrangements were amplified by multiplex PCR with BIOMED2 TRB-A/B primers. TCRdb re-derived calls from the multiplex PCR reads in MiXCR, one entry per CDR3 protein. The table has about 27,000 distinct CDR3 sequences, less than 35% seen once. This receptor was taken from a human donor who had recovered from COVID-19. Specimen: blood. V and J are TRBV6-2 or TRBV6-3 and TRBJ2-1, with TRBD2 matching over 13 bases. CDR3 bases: TGTGCCAGCACCCAAATGGGACTAGCGGGAATCTACAATGAGCAGTTCTTC. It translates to CASTQMGLAGIYNEQFF.